Given below is one T cell receptor beta chain in context. This specimen belongs to a study of blood T cell repertoires in COVID-19. The overall study: The samples span acute and convalescent COVID-19 from the United States, Italy and Spain. The cDNA or gDNA used as material had been derived from T cells, B-cell-depleted T cells, or PBMCs.

Authors' data handling: Scientists estimated how many nucleated cells there were by amplifying reference gene primers. Repertoires were generated with immunoSEQ multiplex PCR, while TCRdb's copy carries only in-frame clones and drops some. For V, J and clone size, that table is used; D and trimming come from the DNA. The data contain 52,000 or so clones, approximately 85% of them singletons. The sequenced sample consisted of peripheral blood. This clonotype was sampled from a human donor in a cohort sampled during active COVID-19.

The DNA of the CDR3 is TGTGCCAGCAGCGCCGGGACTAGCGGGAGGGCCGCGTACAATGAGCAGTTCTTC. Encoded protein: CASSAGTSGRAAYNEQFF. This sequence joins TRBV9 and TRBJ2-1, with 16 bases identical to TRBD2. The CDR3 consists of 18 residues. Germline V CDR1 and CDR2: SGDLS, YYNGEE. The junction had 7 bases not matched to a gene; V was cut back by 3 bases and J by 4 bases.